This T cell receptor (beta chain) emerged from a study of CD8+CD57+ T cells in acquired aplastic anemia. Study-level background: DNA per sorted CD4+ or CD8+ sample ranged about 0.2 to 30 ug, averaging roughly 3.2 ug. Overall study results and limits: Patients and controls were found to share around 30 CD8+ CDR3 sequences.

Patients included in sequencing had previously demonstrated CD8+CD57+ cell expansion by flow cytometry. About this clonotype: What it binds is not known. Its ends do not fully match the called genes, so a read error is possible.

Using genomic DNA as the template, TCR beta VDJ and CDR3 profiling was carried out. TCRdb analysed the reads with MiXCR anew, one entry per CDR3 protein. The table has roughly 240,000 distinct CDR3 sequences, approximately 45% seen once. Germline CDR1 MNHEY, CDR2 SVGAGI. The CDR3 extends over 12 amino acids. Sequencing was done on a sample of sorted CD4+, CD8+, or CD8+CD57+ T cells (not recorded which) from PBMCs. The clonotype comes from a human donor with aplastic anemia. This chain uses TRBV6-5 with TRBJ2-7; 9 positions agree with TRBD2. The CDR3 loop is CASSSGSYERYF. The CDR3 bases are TGTGCCAGTAGTAGCGGGAGCTACGAGCGGTACTTC.